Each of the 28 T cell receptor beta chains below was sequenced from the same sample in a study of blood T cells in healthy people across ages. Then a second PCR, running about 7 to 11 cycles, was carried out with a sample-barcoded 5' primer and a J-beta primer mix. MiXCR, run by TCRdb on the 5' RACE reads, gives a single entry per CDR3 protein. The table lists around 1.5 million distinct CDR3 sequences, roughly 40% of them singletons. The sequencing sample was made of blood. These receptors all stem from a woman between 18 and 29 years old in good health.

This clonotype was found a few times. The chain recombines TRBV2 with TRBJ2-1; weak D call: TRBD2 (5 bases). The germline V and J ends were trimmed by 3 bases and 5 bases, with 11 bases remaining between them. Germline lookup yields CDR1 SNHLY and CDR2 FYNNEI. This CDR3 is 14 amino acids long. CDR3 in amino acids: CASSDGEKNNEQFF. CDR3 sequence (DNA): TGTGCCAGCAGTGACGGGGAGAAAAACAATGAGCAGTTCTTC.

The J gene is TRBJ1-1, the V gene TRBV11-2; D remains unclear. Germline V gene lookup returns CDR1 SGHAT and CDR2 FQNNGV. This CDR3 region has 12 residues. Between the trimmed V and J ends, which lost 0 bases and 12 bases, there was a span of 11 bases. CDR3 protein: CASSLDRSITFF. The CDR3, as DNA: TGTGCCAGCAGCTTAGATCGGTCGATCACTTTCTTT.

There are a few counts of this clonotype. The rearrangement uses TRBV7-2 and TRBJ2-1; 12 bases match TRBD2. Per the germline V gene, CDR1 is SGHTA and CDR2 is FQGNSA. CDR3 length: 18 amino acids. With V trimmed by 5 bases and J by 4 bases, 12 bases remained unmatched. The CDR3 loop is CASSHLQGGLAGYNEQFF. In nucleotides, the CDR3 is TGTGCCAGCAGCCACCTTCAGGGTGGACTAGCGGGGTACAATGAGCAGTTCTTC.

CDR3 region: CSAREFQGGNQPQHF. CDR3 nucleotides: TGCAGTGCTAGAGAGTTTCAGGGAGGCAATCAGCCCCAGCATTTT. This chain connects TRBV20-1 to TRBJ1-5; D possibly corresponds to TRBD1 (5 bases). Germline-derived CDR1 and CDR2 are DFQATT and SNEGSKA (reference sequence). V was trimmed by 0 bases and J by 2 bases, leaving 11 bases between them. The CDR3 runs to 15 residues.

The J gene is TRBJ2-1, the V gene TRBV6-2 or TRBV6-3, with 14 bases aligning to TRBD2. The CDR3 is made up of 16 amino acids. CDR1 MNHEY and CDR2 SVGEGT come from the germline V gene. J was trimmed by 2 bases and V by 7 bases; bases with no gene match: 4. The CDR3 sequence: CASTQTSGGAYNEQFF. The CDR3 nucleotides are TGTGCCAGCACCCAGACTAGCGGGGGGGCCTACAATGAGCAGTTCTTC.

CDR3 coding DNA: TGTGCCAGCAGTTTGTACGGGGGGGCTACGTACGAGCAGTACTTC. This codes for CASSLYGGATYEQYF. This sequence joins TRBV27 and TRBJ2-5; 8 bases line up with TRBD2. The DNA end lines up better with TRBJ2-7; the J call may be wrong. The germline CDR1 and CDR2 sequences are MNHEY and SMNVEV (reference sequence). This CDR3 comprises 15 residues.

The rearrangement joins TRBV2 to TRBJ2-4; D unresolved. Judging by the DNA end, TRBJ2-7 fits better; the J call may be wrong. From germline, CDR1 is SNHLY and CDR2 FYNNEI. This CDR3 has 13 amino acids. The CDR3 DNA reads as TGTGCCAGCAGTGTCACGAGTCGGTACGAGCAGTACTTC. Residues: CASSVTSRYEQYF.

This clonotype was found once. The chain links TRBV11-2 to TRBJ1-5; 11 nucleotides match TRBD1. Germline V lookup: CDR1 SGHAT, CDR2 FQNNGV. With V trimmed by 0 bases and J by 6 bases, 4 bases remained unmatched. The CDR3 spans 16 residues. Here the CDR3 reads CASSLDMGTGGQPQHF. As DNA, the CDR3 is TGTGCCAGCAGCTTAGATATGGGGACAGGGGGTCAGCCCCAGCATTTT.

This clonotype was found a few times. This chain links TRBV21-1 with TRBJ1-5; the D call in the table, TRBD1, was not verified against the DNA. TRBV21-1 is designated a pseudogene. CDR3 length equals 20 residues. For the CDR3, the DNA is TGTGCCAGCAGCAAAGCAAGCCCCTCCCCGGACAGGGGGGTCAATCAGCCCCAGCATTTT. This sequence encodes CASSKASPSPDRGVNQPQHF.

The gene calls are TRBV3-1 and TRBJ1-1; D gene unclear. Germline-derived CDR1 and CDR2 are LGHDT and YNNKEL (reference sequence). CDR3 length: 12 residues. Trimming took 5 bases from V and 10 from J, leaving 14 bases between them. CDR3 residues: CASSIPGLIAFF. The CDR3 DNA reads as TGTGCCAGCAGCATCCCGGGCCTTATAGCTTTCTTT. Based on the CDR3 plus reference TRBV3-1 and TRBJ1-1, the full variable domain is DTAVSQTPKYLVTQMGNDKSIKCEQNLGHDTMYWYKQDSKKFLKIMFSYNNKELIINETVPNRFSPKSPDKAHLNLHINSLELGDSAVYFCASSIPGLIAFFGQGTRLTVV.

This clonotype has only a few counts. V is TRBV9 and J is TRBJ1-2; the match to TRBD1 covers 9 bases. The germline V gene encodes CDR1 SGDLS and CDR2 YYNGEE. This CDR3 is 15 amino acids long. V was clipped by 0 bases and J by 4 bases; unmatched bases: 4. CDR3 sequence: CASSVEGTGPYGYTF. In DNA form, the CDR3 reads TGTGCCAGCAGCGTAGAGGGGACAGGGCCCTATGGCTACACCTTC. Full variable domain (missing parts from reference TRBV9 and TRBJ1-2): DSGVTQTPKHLITATGQRVTLRCSPRSGDLSVYWYQQSLDQGLQFLIQYYNGEERAKGNILERFSAQQFPDLHSELNLSSLELGDSALYFCASSVEGTGPYGYTFGSGTRLTVV.

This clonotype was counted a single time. CDR3: CASSYHPGQGVPSSYEQYF. CDR3 DNA sequence: TGTGCCAGCAGCTACCACCCCGGACAGGGCGTGCCTTCCTCCTACGAGCAGTACTTC. The rearrangement links TRBV7-9 to TRBJ2-7; 8 bases match TRBD1. CDR3 size: 19 residues. CDR1 and CDR2 from the germline V gene are SEHNR and FQNEAQ (reference sequence). The V gene end was trimmed by 4 bases and the J gene end by 0 bases; junction bases not matched to a gene: 17.

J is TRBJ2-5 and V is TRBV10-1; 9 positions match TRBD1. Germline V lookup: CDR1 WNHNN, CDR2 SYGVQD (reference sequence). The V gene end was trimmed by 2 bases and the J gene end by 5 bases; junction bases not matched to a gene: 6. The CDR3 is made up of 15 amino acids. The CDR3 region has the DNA TGCGCCAGCAGTGAGCCCGGGACAGGGATGGAGACCCAGTACTTC. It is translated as CASSEPGTGMETQYF.

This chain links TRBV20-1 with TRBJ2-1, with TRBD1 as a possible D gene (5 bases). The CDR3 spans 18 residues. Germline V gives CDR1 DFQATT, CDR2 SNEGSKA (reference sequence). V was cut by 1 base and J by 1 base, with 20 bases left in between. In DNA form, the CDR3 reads TGCAGTGCTAGAGGGGGCCTTGACTCCATTGTATCCTACAATGAGCAGTTCTTC. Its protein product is CSARGGLDSIVSYNEQFF.

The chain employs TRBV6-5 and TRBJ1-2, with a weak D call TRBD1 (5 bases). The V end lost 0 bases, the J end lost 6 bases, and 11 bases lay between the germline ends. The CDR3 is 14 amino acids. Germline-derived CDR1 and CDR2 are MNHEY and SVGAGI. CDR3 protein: CASSYSSQGNGYTF. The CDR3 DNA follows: TGTGCCAGCAGTTACTCGAGTCAGGGAAATGGCTACACCTTC.

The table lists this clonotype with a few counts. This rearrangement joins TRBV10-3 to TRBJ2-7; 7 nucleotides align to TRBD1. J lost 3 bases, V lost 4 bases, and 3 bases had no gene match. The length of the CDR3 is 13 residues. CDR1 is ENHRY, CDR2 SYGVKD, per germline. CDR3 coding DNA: TGTGCCATCAGTGGTAACAGGGGCTACGAGCAGTACTTC. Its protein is CAISGNRGYEQYF.

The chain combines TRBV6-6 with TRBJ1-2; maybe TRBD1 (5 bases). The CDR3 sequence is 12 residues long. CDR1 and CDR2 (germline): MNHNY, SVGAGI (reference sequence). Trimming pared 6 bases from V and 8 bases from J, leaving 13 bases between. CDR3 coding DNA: TGTGCCAGCAGGGGGGAACCGGGCGGCTACACCTTC. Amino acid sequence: CASRGEPGGYTF.

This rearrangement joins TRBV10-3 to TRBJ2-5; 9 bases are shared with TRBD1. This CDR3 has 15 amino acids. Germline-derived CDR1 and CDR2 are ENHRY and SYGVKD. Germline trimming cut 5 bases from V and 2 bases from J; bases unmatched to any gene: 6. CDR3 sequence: CAISPETGGQETQYF. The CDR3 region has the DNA TGTGCCATCAGTCCTGAGACAGGGGGACAAGAGACCCAGTACTTC.

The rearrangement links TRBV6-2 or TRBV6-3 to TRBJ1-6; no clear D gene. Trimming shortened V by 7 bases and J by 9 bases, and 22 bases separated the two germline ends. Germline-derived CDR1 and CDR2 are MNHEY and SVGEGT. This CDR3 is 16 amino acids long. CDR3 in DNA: TGTGCCAGCACCCCACGTGGGTCTGGAGGTGTTTCACCCCTCCACTTT. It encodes CASTPRGSGGVSPLHF.

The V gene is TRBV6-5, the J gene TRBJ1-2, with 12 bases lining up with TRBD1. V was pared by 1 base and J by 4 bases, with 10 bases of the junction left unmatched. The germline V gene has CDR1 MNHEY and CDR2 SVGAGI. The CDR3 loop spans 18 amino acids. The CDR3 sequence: CASSYLGTGGFVVYGYTF. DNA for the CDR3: TGTGCCAGCAGTTACTTGGGGACAGGGGGCTTCGTCGTCTATGGCTACACCTTC.

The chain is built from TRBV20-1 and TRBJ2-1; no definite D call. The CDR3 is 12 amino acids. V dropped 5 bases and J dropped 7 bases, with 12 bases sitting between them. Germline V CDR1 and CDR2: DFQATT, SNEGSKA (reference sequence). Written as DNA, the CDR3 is TGCAGTGCTGGGCCACCTCGGAATGAGCAGTTCTTC. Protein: CSAGPPRNEQFF.

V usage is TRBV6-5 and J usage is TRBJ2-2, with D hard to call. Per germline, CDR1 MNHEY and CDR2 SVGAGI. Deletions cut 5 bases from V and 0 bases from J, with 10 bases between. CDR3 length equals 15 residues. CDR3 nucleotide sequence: TGTGCCAGCAGTCCCGGACGCACGAACACCGGGGAGCTGTTTTTT. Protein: CASSPGRTNTGELFF.

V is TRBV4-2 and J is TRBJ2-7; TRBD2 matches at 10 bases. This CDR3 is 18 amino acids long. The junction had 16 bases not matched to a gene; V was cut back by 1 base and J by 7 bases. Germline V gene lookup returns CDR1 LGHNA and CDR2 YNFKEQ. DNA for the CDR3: TGTGCCAGCAGCCAAGGAGCACTAGCGGGGACGGGGGTTGATGAGCAGTACTTC. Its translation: CASSQGALAGTGVDEQYF.

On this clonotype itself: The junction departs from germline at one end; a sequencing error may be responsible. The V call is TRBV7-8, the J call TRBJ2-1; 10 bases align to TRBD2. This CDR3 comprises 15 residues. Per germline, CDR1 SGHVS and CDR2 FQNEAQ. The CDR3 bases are TGTGCCTGCAGCTTAGCGGGGGGTCCCTACAATGAGCAGTTCTTC. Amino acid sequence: CACSLAGGPYNEQFF.

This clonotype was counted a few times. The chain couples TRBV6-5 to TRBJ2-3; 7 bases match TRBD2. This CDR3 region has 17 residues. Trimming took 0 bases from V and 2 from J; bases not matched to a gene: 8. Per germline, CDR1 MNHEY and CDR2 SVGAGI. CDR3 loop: CASSYSSPGGHTDTQYF. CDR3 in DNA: TGTGCCAGCAGTTACTCCTCTCCGGGAGGCCACACAGATACGCAGTATTTT.

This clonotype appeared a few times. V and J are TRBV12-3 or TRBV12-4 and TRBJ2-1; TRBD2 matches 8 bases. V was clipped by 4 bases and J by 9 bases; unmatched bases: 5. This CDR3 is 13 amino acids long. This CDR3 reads CASSSPTSAEQFF. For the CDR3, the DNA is TGTGCCAGCAGTTCACCGACTAGCGCTGAGCAGTTCTTC.

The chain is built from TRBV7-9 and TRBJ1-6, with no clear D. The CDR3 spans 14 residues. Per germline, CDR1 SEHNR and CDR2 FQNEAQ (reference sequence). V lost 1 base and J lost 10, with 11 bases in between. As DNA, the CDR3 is TGTGCCAGCAGCTTAGTCGGCCCTGGGTCACCCCTCCACTTT. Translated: CASSLVGPGSPLHF.

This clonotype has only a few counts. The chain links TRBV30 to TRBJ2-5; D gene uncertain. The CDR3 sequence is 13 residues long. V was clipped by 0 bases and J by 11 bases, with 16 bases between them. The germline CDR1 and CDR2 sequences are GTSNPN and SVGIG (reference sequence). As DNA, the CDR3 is TGTGCCTGGAGTGTAACGGCCAAGGGTGAGCAGTACTTC. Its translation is CAWSVTAKGEQYF.